A selection of T cell receptor beta chains follows, all from one sample in a study of technical replicates of blood from a few donors. Using immunoSEQ multiplex PCR, the repertoire was profiled, and TCRdb retains in-frame clones only, with some absent. The repertoire holds fewer than 100,000 clones, with approximately 96% as singletons. The sequencing input was T cells isolated from PBMCs. These receptors originate from a human donor in good health. CDR3s include the opening cysteine and the closing phenylalanine or tryptophan. A D gene is named only where the DNA matches it firmly. Clone size is stated in some rows and not others, as once, few, many or a class when expanded.

15 | - | TRBJ1-1 | TRBD1 | TRBV4-1 | CASSRGTGAFTEAFF | TGCGCCAGCAGCCGCGGGACAGGGGCGTTCACTGAAGCTTTCTTT
16 | - | TRBJ2-5 | - | TRBV6-5 | CASSYSSGSAQETQYF | TGTGCCAGCAGTTACTCTTCTGGGAGCGCCCAAGAGACCCAGTACTTC
15 | - | TRBJ1-2 | - | TRBV19 | CASSKSGVRGYGYTF | TGTGCCAGTAGTAAGTCCGGGGTACGGGGCTATGGCTACACCTTC
15 | - | TRBJ2-1 | - | TRBV19 | CASSIDRDSYNEQFF | TGTGCCAGTAGTATAGACAGGGATTCCTACAATGAGCAGTTCTTC
14 | - | TRBJ2-1 | - | TRBV11-3 | CASTRTASYNEQFF | TGTGCCAGCACCCGGACAGCCTCCTACAATGAGCAGTTCTTC
15 | - | TRBJ1-3 | TRBD1 | TRBV6-1 | CASSRSTGAGNTIYF | TGTGCCAGCAGTCGTTCGACAGGGGCTGGAAACACCATATATTTT
15 | - | TRBJ2-7 | - | TRBV4-1 | CASSQPLRGSYEQYF | TGCGCCAGCAGCCAGCCCCTCAGGGGCTCCTACGAGCAGTACTTC
13 | - | TRBJ1-1 | - | TRBV11-2 | CASSLDGNTEAFF | TGTGCCAGCAGCTTAGACGGGAACACTGAAGCTTTCTTT
14 | - | TRBJ1-2 | TRBD1 | TRBV7-9 | CASSGTGINYGYTF | TGTGCCAGCAGCGGGACAGGGATTAACTATGGCTACACCTTC
14 | - | TRBJ2-1 | - | TRBV15 | CATSRGGGYNEQFF | TGTGCCACCAGCAGAGGCGGCGGTTACAATGAGCAGTTCTTC
13 | - | TRBJ2-2 | - | TRBV6-5 | CASRQGRAGELFF | TGTGCCAGCCGGCAGGGGAGGGCCGGGGAGCTGTTTTTT
15 | - | TRBJ1-2 | - | TRBV5-1 | CASSWIQGSWDGYTF | TGCGCCAGCAGCTGGATTCAGGGGTCCTGGGATGGCTACACCTTC
16 | - | TRBJ1-5 | - | TRBV5-1 | CASSLNPDYSNQPQHF | TGCGCCAGCAGTCTCAACCCGGACTATAGCAATCAGCCCCAGCATTTT
16 | - | TRBJ1-2 | - | TRBV6-1 | CASSEALPQVSYGYTF | TGTGCCAGCAGTGAAGCGCTTCCCCAGGTGTCATATGGCTACACCTTC
16 | - | TRBJ2-7 | TRBD2 | TRBV2 | CASSLDPLAAVNEQYF | TGTGCCAGCAGCCTGGATCCACTAGCGGCGGTAAACGAGCAGTACTTC
16 | - | TRBJ2-2 | TRBD2 | TRBV2 | CASSPTSGDNTGELFF | TGTGCCAGCAGCCCTACTAGCGGAGATAACACCGGGGAGCTGTTTTTT
14 | once | TRBJ2-7 | - | TRBV4-1 | CASSIAETGYEQYF | TGCGCCAGCAGCATAGCCGAGACAGGCTACGAGCAGTACTTC
13 | - | TRBJ2-1 | - | TRBV19 | CASSIRGNNEQFF | TGTGCCAGTAGTATTCGGGGGAACAATGAGCAGTTCTTC
16 | - | TRBJ1-2 | TRBD1 | TRBV7-9 | CASSLSSGQHIRGYTF | TGTGCCAGCAGCTTATCCTCGGGACAGCATATAAGAGGCTACACCTTC
13 | - | TRBJ2-1 | - | TRBV11-2 | CASSSGGAGEQFF | TGTGCCAGCAGCTCTGGCGGGGCCGGCGAGCAGTTCTTC
13 | - | TRBJ2-7 | - | TRBV13 | CASSIGRSYEQYF | TGTGCCAGCAGCATAGGACGGTCCTACGAGCAGTACTTC
15 | once | TRBJ1-4 | - | TRBV6-5 | CASSYSGGLGEKLFF | TGTGCCAGCAGTTACTCGGGCGGGTTAGGTGAAAAACTGTTTTTT
16 | once | TRBJ2-7 | TRBD2 | TRBV5-1 | CASSLATGTRSIEQYF | TGCGCCAGCAGCTTGGCCACCGGGACTAGGTCGATCGAGCAGTACTTC
14 | - | TRBJ2-7 | - | TRBV28 | CASSIPGAAREQYF | TGTGCCAGCAGCATCCCAGGGGCGGCTAGGGAGCAGTACTTC
14 | - | TRBJ2-5 | - | TRBV7-3 | CASSLNPERETQYF | TGTGCCAGCAGCTTAAATCCGGAGCGAGAGACCCAGTACTTC
17 | - | TRBJ2-1 | TRBD1 | TRBV11-2 | CASSGPGQGLSYNEQFF | TGTGCCAGCAGCGGGCCGGGACAGGGGCTTTCCTACAATGAGCAGTTCTTC
16 | - | TRBJ1-1 | - | TRBV29-1 | CSVEDRRFAGVTEAFF | TGCAGCGTTGAAGATAGAAGGTTCGCAGGGGTAACTGAAGCTTTCTTT
14 | - | TRBJ2-7 | TRBD2 | TRBV11-2 | CASSLSGGSYEQYF | TGTGCCAGCAGCTTAAGCGGGGGTTCCTACGAGCAGTACTTC
15 | - | TRBJ2-1 | TRBD2 | TRBV2 | CASSVTSGSLSEQFF | TGTGCCAGCAGCGTTACTAGCGGGAGCCTGAGTGAGCAGTTCTTC
13 | - | TRBJ2-1 | - | TRBV18 | CASSNGLGNEQFF | TGTGCCAGCTCAAATGGACTGGGGAATGAGCAGTTCTTC
15 | - | TRBJ1-2 | - | TRBV19 | CASTKHEQANYGYTF | TGTGCCAGCACTAAGCACGAGCAAGCTAACTATGGCTACACCTTC
12 | - | TRBJ2-7 | - | TRBV5-1 | CASSLWQNEQYF | TGCGCCAGCAGCTTGTGGCAGAACGAGCAGTACTTC
13 | - | TRBJ1-1 | TRBD1 | TRBV6-5 | CASTRQGITEAFF | TGTGCCAGCACTAGACAGGGGATCACTGAAGCTTTCTTT
14 | - | TRBJ1-2 | - | TRBV15 | CATSRVTGNYGYTF | TGTGCCACCAGCAGAGTCACAGGGAACTATGGCTACACCTTC
11 | - | TRBJ1-4 | - | TRBV15 | CATLEGEKLFF | TGTGCCACCTTAGAGGGAGAAAAACTGTTTTTT